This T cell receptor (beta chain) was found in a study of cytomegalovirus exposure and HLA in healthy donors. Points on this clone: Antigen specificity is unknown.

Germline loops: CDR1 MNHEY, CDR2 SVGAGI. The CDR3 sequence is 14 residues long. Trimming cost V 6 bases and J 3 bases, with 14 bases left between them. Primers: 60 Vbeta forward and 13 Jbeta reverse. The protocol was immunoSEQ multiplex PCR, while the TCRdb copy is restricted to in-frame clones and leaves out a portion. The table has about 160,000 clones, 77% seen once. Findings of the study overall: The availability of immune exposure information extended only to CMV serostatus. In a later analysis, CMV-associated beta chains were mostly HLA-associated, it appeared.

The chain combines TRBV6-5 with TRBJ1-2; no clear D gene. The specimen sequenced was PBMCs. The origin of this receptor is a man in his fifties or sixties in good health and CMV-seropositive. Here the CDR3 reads CASRTDGRDYGYTF. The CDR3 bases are TGTGCCAGCAGAACAGATGGGAGAGACTATGGCTACACCTTC.